This T cell receptor (beta chain) was sequenced in a study of regulatory T cells in long-lasting Graves disease. Time point given: persistent/refractory GD, antithyroid drugs over 5 years with positive TRAb. The TCR library was prepared using RNA isolated from PBMCs. Through Arm-PCR of CDR3 regions and iRepertoire HTBI primers, TCR beta libraries were built. MiXCR, run by TCRdb on the multiplex PCR reads, gives a single entry per CDR3 protein. Here the sample spans about 470,000 distinct CDR3 sequences, roughly 20% being singletons. About this clonotype: A much larger clone differs by one base, so this may be a read error.

From germline, CDR1 is MNHEY and CDR2 SVGEGT. This CDR3 region has 15 residues. The chain employs TRBV6-2 or TRBV6-3 and TRBJ1-1, with 8 bases fitting TRBD1. The sequence was collected from a female donor with Graves disease. Sequenced here: peripheral blood mononuclear cells (PBMCs), sampled when the disease was refractory, from a patient treated with antithyroid drugs. In nucleotides, the CDR3 is TGTACCAGCAGTATGGACAGGGTTCGTAATCGTGAAGCTTTCTTT. It encodes CTSSMDRVRNREAFF.